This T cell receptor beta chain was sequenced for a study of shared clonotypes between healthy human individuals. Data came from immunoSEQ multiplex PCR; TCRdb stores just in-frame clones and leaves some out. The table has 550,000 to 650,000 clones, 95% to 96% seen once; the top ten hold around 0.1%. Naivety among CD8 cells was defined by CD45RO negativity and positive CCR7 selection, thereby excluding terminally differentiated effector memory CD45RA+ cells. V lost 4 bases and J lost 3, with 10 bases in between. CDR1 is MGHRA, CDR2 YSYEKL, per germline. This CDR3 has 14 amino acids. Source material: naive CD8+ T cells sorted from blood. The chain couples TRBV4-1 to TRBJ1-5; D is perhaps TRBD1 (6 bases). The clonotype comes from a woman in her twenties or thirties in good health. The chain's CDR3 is CASSPRDTNQPQHF. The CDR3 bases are TGCGCCAGCAGCCCCCGGGACACCAATCAGCCCCAGCATTTT.